This TCR beta chain was profiled in a study of monozygotic twins with cystic fibrosis. A remark on this clone: What it binds is not known.

The table came from immunoSEQ multiplex PCR; TCRdb's copy has only in-frame clones and leaves some out. The sample holds approximately 28,000 clones, around four fifths seen once. Losses at the gene ends were 3 bases for V and 2 bases for J; bases not matched to a gene: 6. CDR1 is LNHNV, CDR2 YYDKDF, per germline (reference sequence). This CDR3 contains 17 residues. Findings of the study overall: The repertoire was suggested to be naive-dominated, clonality median 0.0095. In 13 of 16 pairs, V gene usage was closest to the co-twin's.

This clonotype was sampled from a girl aged 2-15 years with cystic fibrosis. The chain joins TRBV15 to TRBJ2-1; 11 bases agree with TRBD2. Specimen: blood. CDR3 sequence reads: CATSRGLAVDPYNEQFF. CDR3 sequence (DNA): TGTGCCACCAGCAGGGGACTAGCGGTCGACCCCTACAATGAGCAGTTCTTC.